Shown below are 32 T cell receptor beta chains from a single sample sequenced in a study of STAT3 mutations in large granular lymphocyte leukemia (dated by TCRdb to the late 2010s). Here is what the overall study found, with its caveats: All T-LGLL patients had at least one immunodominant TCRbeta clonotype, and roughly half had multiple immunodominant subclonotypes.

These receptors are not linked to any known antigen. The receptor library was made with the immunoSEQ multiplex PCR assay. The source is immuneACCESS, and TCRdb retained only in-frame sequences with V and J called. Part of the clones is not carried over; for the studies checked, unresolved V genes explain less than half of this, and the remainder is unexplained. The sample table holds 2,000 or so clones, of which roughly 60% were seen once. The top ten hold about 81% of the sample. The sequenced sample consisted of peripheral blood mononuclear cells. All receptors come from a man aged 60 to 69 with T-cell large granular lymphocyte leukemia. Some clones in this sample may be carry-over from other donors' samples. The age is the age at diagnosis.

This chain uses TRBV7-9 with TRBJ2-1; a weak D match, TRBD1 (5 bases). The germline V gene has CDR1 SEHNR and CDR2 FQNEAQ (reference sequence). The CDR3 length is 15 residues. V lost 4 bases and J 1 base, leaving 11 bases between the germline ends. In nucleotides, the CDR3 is TGTGCCAGCAGCTCCGGTAGGGGTTCCTACAATGAGCAGTTCTTC. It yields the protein CASSSGRGSYNEQFF.

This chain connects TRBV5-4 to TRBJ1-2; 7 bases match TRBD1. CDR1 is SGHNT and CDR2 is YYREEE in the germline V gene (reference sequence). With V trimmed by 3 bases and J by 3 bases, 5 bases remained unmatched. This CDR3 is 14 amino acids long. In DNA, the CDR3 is TGTGCCAGCAGCTCCGTTACAGGGGACTATGGCTACACCTTC. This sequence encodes CASSSVTGDYGYTF.

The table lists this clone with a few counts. In DNA form, the CDR3 reads TGTGCCTGGAGTGTAAGCCGCTATGGCTACACCTTC. Protein sequence: CAWSVSRYGYTF. This chain uses TRBV30 with TRBJ1-2; D gene uncertain. The CDR3 has 12 amino acids. Deletions cut 0 bases from V and 4 bases from J, with 6 bases between. Looked up from germline, CDR1 is GTSNPN and CDR2 is SVGIG (reference sequence).

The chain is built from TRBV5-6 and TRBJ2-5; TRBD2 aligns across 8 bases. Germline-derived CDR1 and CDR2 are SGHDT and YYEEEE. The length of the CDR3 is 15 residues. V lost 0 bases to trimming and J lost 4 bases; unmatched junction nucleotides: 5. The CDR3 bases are TGTGCCAGCAGCTTGGTGGCTAGCGGGCGAGAGACCCAGTACTTC. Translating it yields CASSLVASGRETQYF. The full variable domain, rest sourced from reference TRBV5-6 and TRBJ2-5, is DAGVTQSPTHLIKTRGQQVTLRCSPKSGHDTVSWYQQALGQGPQFIFQYYEEEERQRGNFPDRFSGHQFPNYSSELNVNALLLGDSALYLCASSLVASGRETQYFGPGTRLLVL.

The CDR3 protein is CASSLNENEKLFF. The CDR3 nucleotides read TGTGCCAGCAGCTTAAACGAGAATGAAAAACTGTTTTTT. The chain employs TRBV5-4 and TRBJ1-4; D gene ambiguous. V gave up 2 bases and J gave up 5 bases, with 7 bases separating them. Per germline, CDR1 SGHNT and CDR2 YYREEE (reference sequence). The CDR3 extends over 13 amino acids.

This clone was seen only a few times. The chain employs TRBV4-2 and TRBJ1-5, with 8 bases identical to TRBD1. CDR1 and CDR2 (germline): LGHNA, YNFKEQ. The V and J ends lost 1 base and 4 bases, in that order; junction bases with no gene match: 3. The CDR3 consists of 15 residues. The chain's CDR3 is CASSQVDRGNQPQHF. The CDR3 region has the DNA TGTGCCAGCAGCCAAGTCGACAGGGGTAATCAGCCCCAGCATTTT.

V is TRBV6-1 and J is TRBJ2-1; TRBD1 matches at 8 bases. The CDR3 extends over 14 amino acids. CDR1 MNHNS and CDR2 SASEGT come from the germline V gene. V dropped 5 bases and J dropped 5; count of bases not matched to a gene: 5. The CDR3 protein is CASSLGQGNNEQFF. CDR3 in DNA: TGTGCCAGCAGTTTAGGACAGGGTAACAATGAGCAGTTCTTC.

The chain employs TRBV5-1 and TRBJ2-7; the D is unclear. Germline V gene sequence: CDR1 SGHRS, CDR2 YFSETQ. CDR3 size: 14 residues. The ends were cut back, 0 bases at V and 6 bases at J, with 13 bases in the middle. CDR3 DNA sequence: TGCGCCAGCAGCTTGGCCAATTCCCACGGCGAGCAGTACTTC. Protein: CASSLANSHGEQYF.

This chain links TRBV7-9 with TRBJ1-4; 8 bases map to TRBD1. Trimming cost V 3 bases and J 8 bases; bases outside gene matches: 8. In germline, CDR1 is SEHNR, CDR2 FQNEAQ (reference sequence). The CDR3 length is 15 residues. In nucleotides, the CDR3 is TGTGCCAGCAGCTTGCTGGACAGGGCCGGGGAAAAACTGTTTTTT. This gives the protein CASSLLDRAGEKLFF.

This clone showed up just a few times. Here the CDR3 reads CASSQDLRGGNQPQHF. CDR3 in DNA: TGCGCCAGCAGCCAAGATTTGAGGGGAGGGAATCAGCCCCAGCATTTT. This chain connects TRBV4-3 to TRBJ1-5, with D maybe TRBD1 (5 bases). The CDR3 consists of 16 residues. V was trimmed by 0 bases and J by 4 bases, leaving 13 bases between them. CDR1 and CDR2 (germline): LGHNA, YSLEER.

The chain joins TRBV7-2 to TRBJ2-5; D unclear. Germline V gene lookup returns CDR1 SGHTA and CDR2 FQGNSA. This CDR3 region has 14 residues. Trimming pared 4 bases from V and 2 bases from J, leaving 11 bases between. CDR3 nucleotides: TGTGCCAGCAGCTCCTTTGGTCCTCAAGAGACCCAGTACTTC. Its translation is CASSSFGPQETQYF. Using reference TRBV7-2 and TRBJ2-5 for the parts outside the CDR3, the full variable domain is GAGVSQSPSNKVTEKGKDVELRCDPISGHTALYWYRQSLGQGLEFLIYFQGNSAPDKSGLPSDRFSAERTGGSVSTLTIQRTQQEDSAVYLCASSSFGPQETQYFGPGTRLLVL.

The chain's CDR3 is CASGPGKRDTEAFF. CDR3 nucleotide sequence: TGCGCCTCTGGTCCAGGGAAGAGGGACACTGAAGCTTTCTTT. The chain links TRBV10-1 to TRBJ1-1; D is possibly TRBD1 (5 bases). The ends were cut back, 11 bases at V and 3 bases at J, with 19 bases in the middle. Germline values: CDR1 WNHNN, CDR2 SYGVQD (reference sequence). This CDR3 is built from 14 residues.

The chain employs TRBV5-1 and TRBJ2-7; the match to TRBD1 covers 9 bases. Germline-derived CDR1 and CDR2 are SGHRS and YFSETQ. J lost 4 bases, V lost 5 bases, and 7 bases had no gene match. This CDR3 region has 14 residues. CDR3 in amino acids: CASRRTGGSYEQYF. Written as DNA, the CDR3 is TGCGCCAGCAGGCGAACAGGGGGCAGTTACGAGCAGTACTTC.

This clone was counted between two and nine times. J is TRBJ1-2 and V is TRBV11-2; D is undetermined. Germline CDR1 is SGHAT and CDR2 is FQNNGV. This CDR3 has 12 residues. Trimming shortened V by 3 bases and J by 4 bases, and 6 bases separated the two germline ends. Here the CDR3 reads CASSLAGYGYTF. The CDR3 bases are TGTGCCAGCAGCTTGGCCGGCTATGGCTACACCTTC. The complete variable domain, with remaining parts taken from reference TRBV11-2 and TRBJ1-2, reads EAGVAQSPRYKIIEKRQSVAFWCNPISGHATLYWYQQILGQGPKLLIQFQNNGVVDDSQLPKDRFSAERLKGVDSTLKIQPAKLEDSAVYLCASSLAGYGYTFGSGTRLTVV.

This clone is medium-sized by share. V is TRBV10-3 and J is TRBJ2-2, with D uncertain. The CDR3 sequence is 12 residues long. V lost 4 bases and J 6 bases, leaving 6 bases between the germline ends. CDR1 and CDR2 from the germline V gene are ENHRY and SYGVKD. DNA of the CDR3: TGTGCCATCAGTGCCGTGTCCGGGGAGCTGTTTTTT. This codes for CAISAVSGELFF.

The CDR3 loop is CASSFKRGARYSNQPQHF. In DNA, the CDR3 is TGTGCCAGCAGTTTCAAGAGGGGCGCCCGATATAGCAATCAGCCCCAGCATTTT. V and J are TRBV27 and TRBJ1-5, with a possible D match to TRBD1 (5 bases). The V gene's germline CDR1 is MNHEY and CDR2 SMNVEV (reference sequence). V gave up 3 bases and J gave up 0 bases, with 18 bases separating them. The CDR3 extends over 18 amino acids.

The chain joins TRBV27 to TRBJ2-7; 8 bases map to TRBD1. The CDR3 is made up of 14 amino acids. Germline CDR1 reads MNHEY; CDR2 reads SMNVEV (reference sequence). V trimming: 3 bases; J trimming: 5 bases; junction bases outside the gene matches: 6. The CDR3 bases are TGTGCCAGCAGTTTTGGACAGGGTTCGCACGAGCAGTACTTC. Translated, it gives CASSFGQGSHEQYF.

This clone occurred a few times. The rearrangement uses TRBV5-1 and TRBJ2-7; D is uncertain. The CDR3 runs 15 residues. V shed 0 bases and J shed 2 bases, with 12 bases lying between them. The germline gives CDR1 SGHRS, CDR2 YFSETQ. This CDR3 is CASSLEVGFTYEQYF. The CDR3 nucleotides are TGCGCCAGCAGCTTGGAGGTTGGCTTTACCTACGAGCAGTACTTC.

CDR3: CASSPLGSGGYNEQFF. CDR3 sequence (DNA): TGTGCCAGCAGCCCCCTGGGTAGCGGGGGTTACAATGAGCAGTTCTTC. V gene TRBV5-5 combines with J gene TRBJ2-1; 9 nucleotides match TRBD2. Germline V lookup: CDR1 SGHKS, CDR2 YYEKEE (reference sequence). CDR3 length: 16 amino acids. V trimming: 4 bases; J trimming: 4 bases; junction bases outside the gene matches: 9.

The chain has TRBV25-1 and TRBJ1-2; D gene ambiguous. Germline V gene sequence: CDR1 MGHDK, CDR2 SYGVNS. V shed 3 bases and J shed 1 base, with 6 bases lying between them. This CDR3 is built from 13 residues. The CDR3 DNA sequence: TGTGCCAGCAGTGATCGATTTAACTATGGCTACACCTTC. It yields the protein CASSDRFNYGYTF.

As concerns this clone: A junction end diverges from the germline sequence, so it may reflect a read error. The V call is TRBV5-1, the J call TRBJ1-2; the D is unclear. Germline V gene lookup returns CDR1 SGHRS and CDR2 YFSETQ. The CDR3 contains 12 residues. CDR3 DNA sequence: TGCGCCAGCAGCTTGCCGTCGTCGGCAGGAATCTTC. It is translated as CASSLPSSAGIF.

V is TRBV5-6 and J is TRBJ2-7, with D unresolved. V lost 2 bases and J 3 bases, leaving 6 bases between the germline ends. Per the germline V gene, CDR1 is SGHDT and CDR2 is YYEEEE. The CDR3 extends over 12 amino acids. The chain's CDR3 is CASSFPGYEQYF. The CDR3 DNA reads TGTGCCAGCAGCTTCCCGGGCTACGAGCAGTACTTC.

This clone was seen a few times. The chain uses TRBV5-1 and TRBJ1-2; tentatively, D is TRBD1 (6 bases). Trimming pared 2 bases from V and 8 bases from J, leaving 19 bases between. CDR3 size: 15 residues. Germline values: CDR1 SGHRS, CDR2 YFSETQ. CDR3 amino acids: CASSLPGQLRWGYTF. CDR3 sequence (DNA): TGCGCCAGCAGCTTACCGGGACAACTCCGGTGGGGCTACACCTTC. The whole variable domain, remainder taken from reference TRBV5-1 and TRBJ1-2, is KAGVTQTPRYLIKTRGQQVTLSCSPISGHRSVSWYQQTPGQGLQFLFEYFSETQRNKGNFPGRFSGRQFSNSRSEMNVSTLELGDSALYLCASSLPGQLRWGYTFGSGTRLTVV.

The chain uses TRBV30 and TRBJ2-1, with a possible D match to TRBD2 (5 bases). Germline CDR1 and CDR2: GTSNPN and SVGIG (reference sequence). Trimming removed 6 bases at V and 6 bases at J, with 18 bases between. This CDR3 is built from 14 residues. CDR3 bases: TGTGCCTGCACTCCCGGGATCTGGCGCAATGAGCAGTTCTTC. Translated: CACTPGIWRNEQFF.

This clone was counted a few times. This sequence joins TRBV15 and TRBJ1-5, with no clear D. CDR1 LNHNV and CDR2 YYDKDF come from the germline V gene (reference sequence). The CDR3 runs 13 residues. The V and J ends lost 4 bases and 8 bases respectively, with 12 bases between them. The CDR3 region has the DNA TGTGCCACCAGCAAATCCCTCTCCGAGCCCCAGCATTTT. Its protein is CATSKSLSEPQHF.

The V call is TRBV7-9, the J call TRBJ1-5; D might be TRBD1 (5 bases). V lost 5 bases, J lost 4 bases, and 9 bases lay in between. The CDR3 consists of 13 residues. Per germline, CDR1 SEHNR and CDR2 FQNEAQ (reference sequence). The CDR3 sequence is CASSNGANQPQHF. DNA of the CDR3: TGTGCCAGCAGCAACGGGGCAAATCAGCCCCAGCATTTT.

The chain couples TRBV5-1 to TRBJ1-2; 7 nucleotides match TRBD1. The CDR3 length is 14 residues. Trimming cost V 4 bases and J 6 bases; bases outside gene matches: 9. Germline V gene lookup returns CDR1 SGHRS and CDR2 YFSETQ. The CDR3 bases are TGCGCCAGCAGCCCCCAGGGGGGGGCTGATGGCTACACCTTC. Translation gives CASSPQGGADGYTF.

The CDR3 reads CASRDYRGEQYF. The CDR3 DNA reads TGTGCCAGCAGAGATTACAGGGGCGAGCAGTACTTC. This chain connects TRBV25-1 to TRBJ2-7; 7 nucleotides agree with TRBD1. Trimming cost V 6 bases and J 6 bases; bases outside gene matches: 5. CDR1 MGHDK and CDR2 SYGVNS come from the germline V gene. This CDR3 contains 12 residues.

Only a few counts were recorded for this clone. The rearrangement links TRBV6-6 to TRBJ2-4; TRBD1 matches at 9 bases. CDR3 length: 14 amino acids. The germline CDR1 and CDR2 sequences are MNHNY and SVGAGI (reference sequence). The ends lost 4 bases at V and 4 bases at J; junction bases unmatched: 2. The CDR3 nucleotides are TGTGCCAGCAGTTCCGGGACAGGGAAAAACATTCAGTACTTC. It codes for CASSSGTGKNIQYF.

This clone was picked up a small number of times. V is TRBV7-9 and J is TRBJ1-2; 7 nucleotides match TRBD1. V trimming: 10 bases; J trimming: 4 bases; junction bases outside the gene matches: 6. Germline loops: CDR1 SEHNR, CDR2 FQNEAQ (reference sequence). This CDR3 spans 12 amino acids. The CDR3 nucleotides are TGTGCCACCGAATACAGGGGCTATGGCTACACCTTC. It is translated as CATEYRGYGYTF.

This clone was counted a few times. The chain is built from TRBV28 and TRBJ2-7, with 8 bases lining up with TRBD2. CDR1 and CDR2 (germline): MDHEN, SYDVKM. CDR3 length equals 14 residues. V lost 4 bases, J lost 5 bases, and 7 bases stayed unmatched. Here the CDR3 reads CASSWSGTRNEQYF. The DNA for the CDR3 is TGTGCCAGCAGTTGGAGCGGGACTAGGAACGAGCAGTACTTC.

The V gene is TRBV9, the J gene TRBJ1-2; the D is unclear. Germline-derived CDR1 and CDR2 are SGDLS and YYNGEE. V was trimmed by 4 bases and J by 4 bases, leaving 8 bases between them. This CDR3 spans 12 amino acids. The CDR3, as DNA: TGTGCCAGCAGCCTCAGTACCTATGGCTACACCTTC. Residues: CASSLSTYGYTF.